Listed here are 32 T cell receptor beta chains from one sample, sequenced in a study of blood T cell repertoires in COVID-19 (dated by TCRdb to the early 2020s). Libraries were built with the immunoSEQ multiplex PCR assay. Not all clones reach the TCRdb copy of this immuneACCESS table, which keeps in-frame sequences only. Checked studies attribute under half of the gap to unresolved V genes and leave the rest unexplained. Here the sample has 55,000 to 65,000 clones; approximately 90% occur a single time. In total, the top ten clones hold approximately 14% of the sample. The specimen was peripheral blood. The receptors derive from a woman aged 55 to 70 with active COVID-19.

This chain uses TRBV11-3 with TRBJ2-3; 11 bases are a match to TRBD2. J was trimmed by 5 bases and V by 4 bases; bases with no gene match: 8. Germline CDR1 is SGHNT and CDR2 is YENEEA. This CDR3 has 16 residues. CDR3 region: CASSSRSGGAVDTQYF. DNA for the CDR3: TGTGCCAGCAGCTCCCGTAGCGGGGGGGCCGTAGATACGCAGTATTTT.

The CDR3 spells CASSEDRWRKPDSPLHF. Here the CDR3 DNA reads TGTGCCAGCAGTGAAGATAGGTGGAGGAAGCCTGATTCACCCCTCCACTTT. The chain uses TRBV2 and TRBJ1-6; D is ambiguous. Trimming removed 1 base at V and 8 bases at J, with 18 bases between. CDR1 is SNHLY and CDR2 is FYNNEI in the germline V gene. The length of the CDR3 is 17 residues.

This clone was seen once. The V call is TRBV7-2, the J call TRBJ1-6; tentatively, D is TRBD1 (6 bases). The CDR3 extends over 14 amino acids. V was shortened by 5 bases and J by 10 bases, with 15 bases between the two germline ends. CDR1 is SGHTA and CDR2 is FQGNSA in the germline V gene. The CDR3 sequence is CASSPMGAQSPLHF. The CDR3 DNA reads as TGTGCCAGCAGCCCCATGGGGGCACAGTCACCCCTCCACTTT.

The V and J genes are TRBV7-2 and TRBJ2-5; 9 bases fit TRBD1. The germline V gene has CDR1 SGHTA and CDR2 FQGNSA. The junction had 6 bases not matched to a gene; V was cut back by 0 bases and J by 7 bases. The CDR3 runs 15 residues. The CDR3 sequence: CASSLADRGRGTQYF. CDR3 coding DNA: TGTGCCAGCAGCTTAGCGGACAGGGGAAGGGGGACCCAGTACTTC.

V gene TRBV5-8 combines with J gene TRBJ2-3; 12 bases line up with TRBD2. The V gene's germline CDR1 is SGHTS and CDR2 YDEGEE. This CDR3 has 15 residues. J gave up 7 bases and V 4 bases, and 7 bases lay outside the gene matches. The CDR3 DNA follows: TGTGCCAGCAGCATCCTAGCGGGGGGGCCGAATACGCAGTATTTT. As protein: CASSILAGGPNTQYF.

This chain connects TRBV2 to TRBJ2-2; D not certain. V gave up 9 bases and J gave up 0 bases, with 8 bases separating them. Germline assignment: CDR1 SNHLY and CDR2 FYNNEI. The CDR3 totals 13 residues. This CDR3 is CARDSANTGELFF. The CDR3 DNA is TGTGCCAGAGATTCGGCGAACACCGGGGAGCTGTTTTTT.

The chain joins TRBV19 to TRBJ2-6; 10 bases fit TRBD1. The J segment lost 0 bases and the V segment lost 5 bases, leaving 7 bases of the junction unmatched. Germline loops: CDR1 LNHDA, CDR2 SQIVND (reference sequence). This CDR3 has 18 residues. CDR3 in amino acids: CASSSGQGVGSGANVLTF. The CDR3 nucleotides read TGTGCCAGTAGTTCCGGACAGGGGGTTGGCTCTGGGGCCAACGTCCTGACTTTC.

The chain combines TRBV7-8 with TRBJ1-1; 7 bases are a match to TRBD1. The CDR3 totals 15 residues. The V gene's germline CDR1 is SGHVS and CDR2 FQNEAQ. V dropped 4 bases and J dropped 7; count of bases not matched to a gene: 12. The CDR3 nucleotides are TGTGCCAGCAGCTACCATGCCGGGACAGTCGTTGAAGCTTTCTTT. Translation gives CASSYHAGTVVEAFF.

V and J are TRBV6-5 and TRBJ1-5; D is possibly TRBD1 (6 bases). The V end lost 6 bases, the J end lost 1 base, and 10 bases lay between the germline ends. CDR1 and CDR2 (germline): MNHEY, SVGAGI. This CDR3 region has 14 residues. Here the CDR3 reads CASRPGQSNQPQHF. CDR3 coding DNA: TGTGCCAGCAGGCCCGGACAGAGCAATCAGCCCCAGCATTTT.

The rearrangement uses TRBV6-2 or TRBV6-3 and TRBJ2-7; 7 nucleotides line up with TRBD2. The CDR3 contains 15 residues. The V and J ends lost 6 bases and 0 bases, in that order; junction bases with no gene match: 8. Per the germline V gene, CDR1 is MNHEY and CDR2 is SVGEGT. Here the CDR3 reads CASSRGWGGSYEQYF. The CDR3 nucleotides read TGTGCCAGCAGCCGAGGGTGGGGGGGCTCCTACGAGCAGTACTTC.

CDR3 nucleotides: TGCGCCAGCAGCCCAACAGGAGGGGACTACGAGCAGTACTTC. Its translation: CASSPTGGDYEQYF. V usage is TRBV5-1 and J usage is TRBJ2-7; D is possibly TRBD2 (6 bases). The germline V gene encodes CDR1 SGHRS and CDR2 YFSETQ. The CDR3 length is 14 residues. V dropped 4 bases and J dropped 3 bases, with 14 bases sitting between them.

The rearrangement links TRBV11-2 to TRBJ1-6; 7 bases align to TRBD1. J was trimmed by 0 bases and V by 8 bases; bases with no gene match: 16. Germline V CDR1 and CDR2: SGHAT, FQNNGV. The CDR3 length is 19 residues. The CDR3 loop is CASCLRTIPGGSYNSPLHF. CDR3 nucleotides: TGTGCCAGCTGCCTCCGAACCATTCCAGGGGGCTCCTATAATTCACCCCTCCACTTT. Full variable domain (outside the CDR3, taken from reference TRBV11-2 and TRBJ1-6): EAGVAQSPRYKIIEKRQSVAFWCNPISGHATLYWYQQILGQGPKLLIQFQNNGVVDDSQLPKDRFSAERLKGVDSTLKIQPAKLEDSAVYLCASCLRTIPGGSYNSPLHFGNGTRLTVT.

This chain connects TRBV6-1 to TRBJ2-3, with 12 nucleotides matching TRBD2. Trimming at V came to 3 bases and at J to 5 bases, leaving 6 bases not matched to a gene. Germline CDR1 and CDR2: MNHNS and SASEGT. The CDR3 runs to 16 residues. The chain's CDR3 is CASSEVLAGGQDTQYF. CDR3 nucleotides: TGTGCCAGCAGTGAGGTCCTAGCGGGGGGGCAAGATACGCAGTATTTT.

The rearrangement uses TRBV9 and TRBJ2-7; D uncertain. Deletions cut 2 bases from V and 0 bases from J, with 6 bases between. Germline CDR1 and CDR2: SGDLS and YYNGEE. This CDR3 contains 13 residues. This chain's CDR3 is CASSVTSSYEQYF. As DNA, the CDR3 is TGTGCCAGCAGCGTGACAAGCTCCTACGAGCAGTACTTC.

The rearrangement links TRBV18 to TRBJ2-7, with D maybe TRBD2 (6 bases). Germline loops: CDR1 KGHSH, CDR2 LQKENI. The CDR3 length is 14 residues. Trimming took off 3 bases at V and 3 bases at J, with 12 bases between the two ends. The CDR3 DNA sequence: TGTGCCAGCTCACCCGGCGGGGCTTTCTACGAGCAGTACTTC. It translates to CASSPGGAFYEQYF.

V usage is TRBV9 and J usage is TRBJ2-1; D is perhaps TRBD2 (6 bases). The CDR3 covers 14 residues. V was pared by 0 bases and J by 2 bases, with 6 bases between. Germline V lookup: CDR1 SGDLS, CDR2 YYNGEE. The CDR3: CASSVAGAYNEQFF. In DNA form, the CDR3 reads TGTGCCAGCAGCGTAGCGGGGGCCTACAATGAGCAGTTCTTC.

The rearrangement joins TRBV3-1 (or the pseudogene TRBV3-2) to TRBJ1-5; D is perhaps TRBD1 (5 bases). Trimming pared 4 bases from V and 7 bases from J, leaving 20 bases between. Germline-derived CDR1 and CDR2 are LGHDT and YNNKEL (reference sequence). This CDR3 region has 16 residues. Here the CDR3 DNA reads TGTGCCAGCAGCCCAAAGCGGGACGGGTCAATCCAGCCCCAGCATTTT. Protein product: CASSPKRDGSIQPQHF.

The rearrangement uses TRBV2 and TRBJ2-3; D ambiguous. The germline CDR1 and CDR2 sequences are SNHLY and FYNNEI. This CDR3 has 15 amino acids. The V gene lost 6 bases and the J gene lost 0 bases, with 13 bases spanning the gap. Here the CDR3 reads CASRPLEISTDTQYF. The CDR3 bases are TGTGCCAGCAGGCCTCTAGAGATTAGCACAGATACGCAGTATTTT.

The chain combines TRBV9 with TRBJ1-6; tentative D call: TRBD1 (6 bases). Germline V gene sequence: CDR1 SGDLS, CDR2 YYNGEE. The CDR3 totals 15 residues. The V gene lost 0 bases and the J gene lost 7 bases, with 11 bases spanning the gap. The DNA for the CDR3 is TGTGCCAGCAGCGTAGCTACAGGGACGAATTCACCCCTCCACTTT. Translated, it gives CASSVATGTNSPLHF.

The chain recombines TRBV2 with TRBJ2-5; a weak D match, TRBD2 (5 bases). V was shortened by 8 bases and J by 3 bases, with 7 bases between the two germline ends. Per the germline V gene, CDR1 is SNHLY and CDR2 is FYNNEI. There are 11 residues in the CDR3. The CDR3 reads CASGLKETQYF. The CDR3 DNA reads as TGTGCCAGCGGACTTAAAGAGACCCAGTACTTC.

Comment on this clone: The junction shows a germline mismatch at one end, possibly a read error. The V call is TRBV7-9, the J call TRBJ1-1; no definite D call. CDR1 and CDR2 from the germline V gene are SEHNR and FQNEAQ (reference sequence). The CDR3 totals 13 residues. In nucleotides, the CDR3 is TGTGCCAGCAGCTTTTTCGGGAACGCTGAAGCTTTCTTT. As protein: CASSFFGNAEAFF.

This chain joins TRBV4-1 and TRBJ1-2; D perhaps matches TRBD1 (6 bases). This CDR3 has 15 amino acids. Trimming took off 4 bases at V and 1 base at J, with 13 bases between the two ends. Germline assignment: CDR1 MGHRA and CDR2 YSYEKL. CDR3 region: CASSRAQGNNYGYTF. The DNA for the CDR3 is TGCGCCAGCAGCCGGGCACAGGGTAATAACTATGGCTACACCTTC.

The chain employs TRBV6-2 or TRBV6-3 and TRBJ2-7, with 12 bases identical to TRBD1. V lost 4 bases, J lost 11 bases, and 12 bases stayed unmatched. The V gene's germline CDR1 is MNHEY and CDR2 SVGEGT. The CDR3 totals 15 residues. The CDR3 spells CASSSLGQGATSEYF. In DNA, the CDR3 is TGTGCCAGCAGTTCCCTGGGACAGGGGGCGACTTCTGAGTACTTC.

V and J are TRBV16 and TRBJ1-4; no reliable D call. The CDR3 covers 16 residues. Germline V gene lookup returns CDR1 KGHSY and CDR2 FQNENV. Trimming removed 0 bases from V and 2 bases from J, with 10 bases in between. The CDR3 DNA reads as TGTGCCAGCAGCCAATCGGTAAGTGAGACTAATGAAAAACTGTTTTTT. This gives the protein CASSQSVSETNEKLFF. Full variable domain (remainder filled in from reference TRBV16 and TRBJ1-4): GEEVAQTPKHLVRGEGQKAKLYCAPIKGHSYVFWYQQVLKNEFKFLISFQNENVFDETGMPKERFSAKCLPNSPCSLEIQATKLEDSAVYFCASSQSVSETNEKLFFGSGTQLSVL.

The chain uses TRBV25-1 and TRBJ2-7; 13 bases map to TRBD2. J lost 3 bases, V lost 4 bases, and 6 bases had no gene match. The V gene's germline CDR1 is MGHDK and CDR2 SYGVNS. This CDR3 contains 16 residues. The DNA of the CDR3 is TGTGCCAGCAGTGGGGGGACTAGCGGGGTGGGCTACGAGCAGTACTTC. Its protein product is CASSGGTSGVGYEQYF.

The chain joins TRBV19 to TRBJ2-1; possible D gene TRBD2, 5 bases. This CDR3 has 16 amino acids. V lost 3 bases and J 5 bases, leaving 17 bases between the germline ends. Germline CDR1 reads LNHDA; CDR2 reads SQIVND (reference sequence). Written as DNA, the CDR3 is TGTGCCAGTAGTATGGGAGACAAGGGAAGGAACAATGAGCAGTTCTTC. Translation gives CASSMGDKGRNNEQFF.

V usage is TRBV5-6 and J usage is TRBJ1-3; no definite D call. The V gene lost 1 base and the J gene lost 2 bases, with 10 bases spanning the gap. This CDR3 spans 15 amino acids. Germline values: CDR1 SGHDT, CDR2 YYEEEE. The CDR3 protein is CASSLSGLTGNTIYF. Here the CDR3 DNA reads TGTGCCAGCAGCTTGTCAGGACTTACTGGAAACACCATATATTTT.

CDR3 nucleotide sequence: TGTGCCAGCAGTGCGTCGGGTACTAACTATGGCTACACCTTC. Translation gives CASSASGTNYGYTF. The V call is TRBV2, the J call TRBJ1-2; D is unresolved. Trimming stripped 4 bases from V and 0 bases from J, with 9 bases between. Germline V gives CDR1 SNHLY, CDR2 FYNNEI. CDR3 length: 14 residues.

This clone was recorded only once. This rearrangement joins TRBV4-1 to TRBJ2-3; perhaps TRBD2 as D (5 bases). V lost 0 bases, J lost 0 bases, and 13 bases lay in between. The CDR3 totals 17 residues. CDR1 and CDR2 from the germline V gene are MGHRA and YSYEKL. The CDR3 nucleotides are TGCGCCAGCAGCCAAGAGGGAGACTCGGATAGCACAGATACGCAGTATTTT. Its translation: CASSQEGDSDSTDTQYF.

This chain connects TRBV5-5 to TRBJ2-3; possible D gene TRBD1, 6 bases. Germline CDR1 and CDR2: SGHKS and YYEKEE (reference sequence). The CDR3 spans 17 residues. The germline V and J ends were trimmed by 6 bases and 3 bases, with 23 bases remaining between them. The CDR3 DNA sequence: TGTGCCAGCATCCTCCCCTCAGTACAGGGACGGACAGATACGCAGTATTTT. Protein product: CASILPSVQGRTDTQYF.

This clone was observed a few times. The rearrangement uses TRBV4-2 and TRBJ1-2; tentative D call: TRBD1 (5 bases). Germline V gene lookup returns CDR1 LGHNA and CDR2 YNFKEQ. The CDR3 is made up of 14 amino acids. The germline V and J ends were trimmed by 1 base and 5 bases, with 11 bases remaining between them. CDR3 amino acids: CASSQGQNDYGYTF. The CDR3 DNA reads as TGTGCCAGCAGCCAAGGACAGAATGATTATGGCTACACCTTC.

The count of this clone is one. The J gene is TRBJ1-4, the V gene TRBV5-1; 7 positions match TRBD1. The trim removed 0 bases at V and 4 bases at J, leaving 3 bases unmatched. The CDR3 runs to 15 residues. The germline V gene encodes CDR1 SGHRS and CDR2 YFSETQ. The CDR3 DNA follows: TGCGCCAGCAGCTTGGCCGGGACAGATAATGAAAAACTGTTTTTT. It codes for CASSLAGTDNEKLFF. The variable domain in full, completed from reference TRBV5-1 and TRBJ1-4, reads KAGVTQTPRYLIKTRGQQVTLSCSPISGHRSVSWYQQTPGQGLQFLFEYFSETQRNKGNFPGRFSGRQFSNSRSEMNVSTLELGDSALYLCASSLAGTDNEKLFFGSGTQLSVL.